This T cell receptor (beta chain) is from a study of lymphopenia after photon versus proton radiotherapy. Study results and limitations: After lymphocyte nadir, photon-treated repertoires showed oligoclonal expansion, especially CD8+ Temra. Larger post-nadir TCR diversity loss correlated inversely with survival in deceased patients. Proton therapy kept repertoires fairly stable, unlike photons, which gained effector/memory cells.

Some clones are missing from TCRdb's copy, which holds only in-frame ones; the method was immunoSEQ multiplex PCR. The sample holds some 27,000 clones; approximately 87% are singletons and the top ten take 40% to 50%. CDR3 length equals 14 residues. The V end was cut by 3 bases, the J end by 1 base, with 9 bases between. Germline assignment: CDR1 LGHNA and CDR2 YNFKEQ. As regards this clone: Its target is unknown.

The sample consisted of peripheral blood, taken from a patient treated with proton-based radiotherapy. The rearrangement links TRBV4-2 to TRBJ2-5; possibly TRBD1 for D (5 bases). This clonotype originated in a woman in her sixties or seventies with cholangiocarcinoma. Some clones in this sample may be carry-over from other donors' samples. The CDR3 sequence: CASSQRQLQETQYF. CDR3 in DNA: TGTGCCAGCAGCCAGAGACAGCTCCAAGAGACCCAGTACTTC.